The entry below describes one T cell receptor beta chain. Its antigen is as yet unknown. The read falls 3 residues short of the CDR3 end, and the missing part is taken from the germline J gene. This specimen belongs to a study of T cell clonality in common variable immunodeficiency. Regarding the study as a whole: Links between repertoire features and CVID complications were heterogeneity-limited. Common variable immunodeficiency TCR beta sequences reportedly had fewer deletions and N-nucleotide insertions.

With V trimmed by 5 bases and J by 7 bases, 13 bases remained unmatched. The CDR3 extends over 15 amino acids. Per the germline V gene, CDR1 is DFQATT and CDR2 is SNEGSKA (reference sequence). The protocol was immunoSEQ multiplex PCR, while the TCRdb copy is restricted to in-frame clones and leaves out a portion. The sample contains over 30,000 clones, none of them singletons. The sample consisted of peripheral blood mononuclear cells. The receptor was isolated from a human donor with common variable immunodeficiency. This chain joins TRBV20-1 and TRBJ1-4, with 7 bases aligning to TRBD1. CDR3 amino acids: CSAASPGQTFEKLFF. CDR3 bases read: TGCAGTGCTGCTTCTCCGGGACAGACGTTTGAAAAA.